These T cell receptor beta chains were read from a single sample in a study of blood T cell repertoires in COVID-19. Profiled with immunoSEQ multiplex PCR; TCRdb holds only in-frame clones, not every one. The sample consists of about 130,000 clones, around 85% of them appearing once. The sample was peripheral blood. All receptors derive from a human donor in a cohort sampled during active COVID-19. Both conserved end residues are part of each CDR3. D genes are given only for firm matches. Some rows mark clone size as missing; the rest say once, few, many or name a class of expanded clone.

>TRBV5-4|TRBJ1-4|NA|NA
CASSLFRGEKLFF
TGTGCCAGCAGCTTGTTCAGGGGTGAAAAACTGTTTTTT
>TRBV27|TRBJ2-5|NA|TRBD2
CASSPRPGLAGGRAQYF
TGTGCCAGCAGTCCCCGCCCAGGACTAGCGGGAGGGCGCGCCCAGTACTTC
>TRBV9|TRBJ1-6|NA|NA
CASSVGTADNSPLHF
TGTGCCAGCAGCGTAGGGACAGCTGATAATTCACCCCTCCACTTT
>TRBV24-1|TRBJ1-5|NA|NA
CATSGQGGQPQHF
TGTGCCACCAGTGGGCAGGGCGGTCAGCCCCAGCATTTT
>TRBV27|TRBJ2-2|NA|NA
CASSLESGTGELFF
TGTGCCAGCAGTTTAGAGTCGGGCACCGGGGAGCTGTTTTTT
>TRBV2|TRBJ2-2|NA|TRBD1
CASRPPGQGNTGELFF
TGTGCCAGCAGGCCCCCGGGACAGGGGAACACCGGGGAGCTGTTTTTT
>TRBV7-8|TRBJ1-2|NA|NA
CASSRDTGTYGYTF
TGTGCCAGCAGCCGAGATACAGGGACCTATGGCTACACCTTC
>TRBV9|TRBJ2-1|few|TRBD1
CASSELQGNEQFF
TGTGCCAGCAGCGAACTACAGGGGAACGAGCAGTTCTTC
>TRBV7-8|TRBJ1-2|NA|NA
CASSQDSYGYTF
TGTGCCAGCAGCCAGGACAGTTATGGCTACACCTTC
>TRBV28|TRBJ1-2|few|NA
CASSLQDNYGYTF
TGTGCCAGCAGTTTACAGGATAACTATGGCTACACCTTC
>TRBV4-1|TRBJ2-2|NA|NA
CASRNRLGTGELFF
TGCGCCAGCAGGAACCGACTAGGCACCGGGGAGCTGTTTTTT
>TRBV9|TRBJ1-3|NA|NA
CASSVTIPGRSGNTIYF
TGTGCCAGCAGCGTAACAATTCCAGGGCGCTCTGGAAACACCATATATTTT
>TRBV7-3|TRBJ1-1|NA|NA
CASSPGGLSNTEAFF
TGTGCCAGCAGCCCGGGGGGACTTTCGAACACTGAAGCTTTCTTT
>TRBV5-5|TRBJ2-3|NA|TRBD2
CASSLVLAGGPGAGTQYF
TGTGCCAGCAGCTTGGTCTTAGCGGGAGGGCCGGGAGCAGGTACGCAGTATTTT